The 27 T cell receptor beta chains reported below all come from one sample, sequenced in a study of T cells in Graves' hyperthyroidism and ophthalmopathy. Regions amplified from RNA transcripts were the TCR beta CDR3 regions. Initially, a first-round RT-PCR of the TCR CDR3 employed the HTBI primer set. TCRdb reprocessed the multiplex PCR reads with MiXCR, giving one entry per CDR3 protein. The table lists 300,000 to 400,000 distinct CDR3 sequences, under 25% of them singletons, with about 50% in the top ten. Material: blood. These receptors were taken from a woman in her fifties or sixties with Graves' hyperthyroidism.

This clonotype has ten or more counts. The genes are TRBV20-1 and TRBJ1-2; D is unclear. The CDR3 runs to 12 residues. Trimming took off 1 base at V and 5 bases at J, with 8 bases between the two ends. Germline assignment: CDR1 DFQATT and CDR2 SNEGSKA (reference sequence). For the CDR3, the DNA is TGCAGTGCTAGAGTAGTTGGTTATGGCTACACCTTC. It encodes CSARVVGYGYTF.

This clonotype was detected ten times or more. This chain uses TRBV10-3 with TRBJ2-2; 8 bases fit TRBD2. With V trimmed by 0 bases and J by 0 bases, 9 bases remained unmatched. This CDR3 has 19 amino acids. CDR1 and CDR2 (germline): ENHRY, SYGVKD. The CDR3 coding sequence is TGTGCCATCAGTGAGTCGACGGTGCGGGGGGCGACGAACACCGGGGAGCTGTTTTTT. Its translation is CAISESTVRGATNTGELFF.

The chain recombines TRBV12-3 or TRBV12-4 with TRBJ2-1; D is possibly TRBD1 (5 bases). The CDR3 length is 13 residues. The germline V and J ends were trimmed by 7 bases and 1 base, with 8 bases remaining between them. The CDR3 loop is CASNTGSYNEQFF. In nucleotides, the CDR3 is TGTGCCAGCAACACAGGATCCTACAATGAGCAGTTCTTC.

This clonotype occurred a few times. The rearrangement links TRBV5-1 to TRBJ1-1; D gene uncertain. The CDR3 has 14 residues. The germline CDR1 and CDR2 sequences are SGHRS and YFSETQ. V was shortened by 2 bases and J by 2 bases, with 10 bases between the two germline ends. The chain's CDR3 is CASSLTASNTEAFF. The CDR3 DNA reads TGCGCCAGCAGCTTAACCGCGTCCAACACTGAAGCTTTCTTT.

The chain uses TRBV5-1 and TRBJ1-1, with 8 bases aligning to TRBD1. CDR1 SGHRS and CDR2 YFSETQ come from the germline V gene. The CDR3 has 15 amino acids. Unmatched junction bases numbered 10, after V lost 5 bases and J lost 4 bases. In DNA, the CDR3 is TGCGCCAGCAGGGGGACAGGACGGACGGGCACTGAAGCTTTCTTT. The encoded protein is CASRGTGRTGTEAFF.

This chain connects TRBV5-1 to TRBJ2-3; the D is unclear. Trimming took off 0 bases at V and 7 bases at J, with 12 bases between the two ends. There are 14 residues in the CDR3. Germline CDR1 is SGHRS and CDR2 is YFSETQ. The CDR3 here is CASSLGSGLYTQYF. The CDR3 DNA reads as TGCGCCAGCAGCTTGGGGTCAGGCCTTTATACGCAGTATTTT. Filled out from reference TRBV5-1 and TRBJ2-3, the complete variable domain reads KAGVTQTPRYLIKTRGQQVTLSCSPISGHRSVSWYQQTPGQGLQFLFEYFSETQRNKGNFPGRFSGRQFSNSRSEMNVSTLELGDSALYLCASSLGSGLYTQYFGPGTRLTVL.

This clonotype was seen ten or more times. This chain connects TRBV30 to TRBJ1-2; 11 nucleotides align to TRBD1. This CDR3 has 15 residues. Losses at the gene ends were 3 bases for V and 1 base for J; bases not matched to a gene: 4. Per the germline V gene, CDR1 is GTSNPN and CDR2 is SVGIG (reference sequence). The CDR3 spells CAWSPGTGGNYGYTF. Here the CDR3 DNA reads TGTGCCTGGAGCCCCGGGACAGGGGGTAACTATGGCTACACCTTC.

This clonotype showed up many times. V and J are TRBV19 and TRBJ2-2, with D possibly TRBD2 on 7 matching bases. V was clipped by 5 bases and J by 0 bases, with 22 bases between them. Germline V lookup: CDR1 LNHDA, CDR2 SQIVND (reference sequence). This CDR3 contains 19 residues. CDR3 sequence reads: CASSWGLAVTFANTGELFF. The CDR3 bases are TGTGCCAGTAGTTGGGGGCTAGCGGTCACGTTCGCGAACACCGGGGAGCTGTTTTTT.

The chain is built from TRBV6-1 and TRBJ2-5; D possibly corresponds to TRBD1 (5 bases). The CDR3 totals 14 residues. The V end was cut by 2 bases, the J end by 7 bases, with 14 bases between. Germline-derived CDR1 and CDR2 are MNHNS and SASEGT. CDR3 bases: TGTGCCAGCAGTGAATTTACAGGAAAGGGGACCCAGTACTTC. It specifies CASSEFTGKGTQYF.

This clonotype has more than one count but fewer than ten. A single base separates this from a much larger clone, so it may be a read error. This chain connects TRBV15 to TRBJ2-1; no clear D gene. This CDR3 is built from 18 residues. Germline assignment: CDR1 LNHNV and CDR2 YYDKDF (reference sequence). In nucleotides, the CDR3 is TGTGCCGCCAGCAGATCTGCAATCCGGTCTAGCTCCTACAATGAGCAGTTCTTC. Translating it yields CAASRSAIRSSSYNEQFF.

In this sample, this clonotype turned up many times. The DNA of the CDR3 is TGTGCCAGCAGCCAATCTTGGGAGGGCACTGAAGCTTTCTTT. Its protein product is CASSQSWEGTEAFF. The gene calls are TRBV16 and TRBJ1-1; D is uncertain. The CDR3 sequence is 14 residues long. V was cut by 0 bases and J by 4 bases, with 9 bases left in between. The germline V gene has CDR1 KGHSY and CDR2 FQNENV.

The table lists this clonotype with many counts. The chain recombines TRBV2 with TRBJ1-1, with D perhaps TRBD1 (5 bases). V lost 1 base and J lost 0, with 12 bases in between. The CDR3 has 16 residues. Germline V lookup: CDR1 SNHLY, CDR2 FYNNEI. The DNA for the CDR3 is TGTGCCAGCAGTGAAGGGGCAGGGTTTATGAACACTGAAGCTTTCTTT. Translated: CASSEGAGFMNTEAFF.

This clonotype was seen more than once but under ten times. This rearrangement joins TRBV6-4 to TRBJ1-2, with a weak D call TRBD1 (5 bases). Trimming left V 4 bases short and J 2 bases short, with 11 bases between. The CDR3 has 14 amino acids. Per germline, CDR1 MRHNA and CDR2 SNTAGT. The CDR3 DNA reads TGTGCCAGCAGTGGCGGACACGGGAACTATGGCTACACCTTC. Protein: CASSGGHGNYGYTF.

This clonotype was picked up many times. V is TRBV6-1 and J is TRBJ2-1, with D perhaps matching TRBD1 (6 bases). The CDR3 extends over 15 amino acids. V was cut by 7 bases and J by 5 bases, with 18 bases left in between. Germline CDR1 reads MNHNS; CDR2 reads SASEGT. CDR3 region: CASTSPGTKDNEQFF. CDR3 nucleotides: TGTGCCAGCACATCCCCCGGGACAAAGGACAATGAGCAGTTCTTC.

This clonotype was seen a handful of times. V is TRBV3-1 and J is TRBJ2-7; TRBD2 matches 12 bases. Germline CDR1 LGHDT, CDR2 YNNKEL (reference sequence). J was trimmed by 5 bases and V by 0 bases; bases with no gene match: 5. The CDR3 is 16 residues long. The CDR3 bases are TGTGCCAGCAGCCAAGATCCTAGCGGGAGGGGCAACGAGCAGTACTTC. Its translation: CASSQDPSGRGNEQYF.

This clonotype showed up many times. The rearrangement joins TRBV5-6 to TRBJ1-1; perhaps TRBD1 as D (6 bases). The germline CDR1 and CDR2 sequences are SGHDT and YYEEEE. CDR3 length: 14 residues. V gave up 1 base and J gave up 3 bases, with 10 bases separating them. The CDR3, as DNA: TGTGCCAGCAGCTTGTCTGGGGGGCACACTGAAGCTTTCTTT. It translates to CASSLSGGHTEAFF.

This clonotype was seen only a few times. The chain links TRBV4-2 to TRBJ1-2, with D tentatively TRBD1 (6 bases). Trimming removed 1 base from V and 4 bases from J, with 22 bases in between. The CDR3 consists of 18 residues. CDR1 and CDR2 (germline): LGHNA, YNFKEQ. This CDR3 is CASSQGPGQKLPGYGYTF. CDR3 nucleotides: TGTGCCAGCAGCCAAGGACCGGGACAAAAGCTCCCTGGCTATGGCTACACCTTC.

Regarding this clonotype: Just one base apart from a much larger clone, this may be a read error. The chain employs TRBV28 and TRBJ1-2; 7 bases align to TRBD1. Trimming at V came to 10 bases and at J to 4 bases, leaving 12 bases not matched to a gene. This CDR3 comprises 14 residues. Per the germline V gene, CDR1 is MDHEN and CDR2 is SYDVKM. Here the CDR3 reads CANRPDRTFYGYTF. DNA of the CDR3: TGTGCCAACAGGCCGGACAGGACGTTCTATGGCTACACCTTC.

This clonotype was observed many times. The chain uses TRBV15 and TRBJ1-5, with D perhaps matching TRBD1 (5 bases). The CDR3 loop spans 17 amino acids. Germline-derived CDR1 and CDR2 are LNHNV and YYDKDF (reference sequence). Trimming stripped 0 bases from V and 3 bases from J, with 15 bases between. CDR3 bases: TGTGCCACCAGCAGAGAAGGGGCAGGGTGGGCCAATCAGCCCCAGCATTTT. This encodes CATSREGAGWANQPQHF.

This clonotype was seen at least ten times. Here the CDR3 reads CASSARMGYGYTF. CDR3 DNA sequence: TGTGCCAGCAGCGCCCGAATGGGATATGGCTACACCTTC. V and J are TRBV9 and TRBJ1-2; no clear D. Germline V lookup: CDR1 SGDLS, CDR2 YYNGEE. With 3 bases removed from V and 5 bases from J, the gap between germline ends came to 11 bases. The CDR3 loop spans 13 amino acids.

In its sample, this clonotype was seen once. The genes are TRBV27 and TRBJ2-7, with 12 positions matching TRBD2. Germline V gene sequence: CDR1 MNHEY, CDR2 SMNVEV (reference sequence). Trimming took 10 bases from V and 7 from J; bases not matched to a gene: 17. This CDR3 comprises 16 residues. The CDR3 nucleotides are TGTGCCACCCACCATTCCCTAGCGGGGGGGCGGTCGGAGCAGTACTTC. It yields the protein CATHHSLAGGRSEQYF.

This clonotype was seen repeatedly, ten times or more. The rearrangement joins TRBV28 to TRBJ2-5; perhaps TRBD1 as D (6 bases). Trimming removed 5 bases from V and 3 bases from J, with 10 bases in between. The germline V gene encodes CDR1 MDHEN and CDR2 SYDVKM. This CDR3 is 13 amino acids long. CDR3 DNA: TGTGCCAGCAGTACCACAGGGAAAGAGACCCAGTACTTC. Translating it yields CASSTTGKETQYF.

This clonotype was detected a few times. J is TRBJ2-7 and V is TRBV9; the D gene could be TRBD1 or TRBD2 (5 bases each). V was shortened by 4 bases and J by 9 bases, with 20 bases between the two germline ends. CDR1 SGDLS and CDR2 YYNGEE come from the germline V gene. This CDR3 comprises 14 residues. For the CDR3, the DNA is TGTGCCAGCAGCCCCACTGAACCGGGGCTTAGGCAGTACTTC. Protein product: CASSPTEPGLRQYF.

This clonotype was detected many times. The chain is built from TRBV20-1 and TRBJ2-7, with 11 nucleotides matching TRBD2. This CDR3 contains 17 residues. V shed 0 bases and J 7 bases; nucleotides not matched to a gene: 14. CDR1 and CDR2 from the germline V gene are DFQATT and SNEGSKA (reference sequence). The CDR3 reads CSARDRRLAGRPAEQYF. CDR3 sequence (DNA): TGCAGTGCTAGAGATCGGAGACTAGCGGGGCGACCTGCAGAGCAGTACTTC.

V and J are TRBV27 and TRBJ2-7; the D call may be TRBD1 or TRBD2 (5 bases each). Germline V gene sequence: CDR1 MNHEY, CDR2 SMNVEV (reference sequence). CDR3 length: 14 residues. Trimming took off 6 bases at V and 6 bases at J, with 18 bases between the two ends. For the CDR3, the DNA is TGTGCCAGCAGGCCCGGGACGGGTTTACTCGAGCAGTACTTC. Translation gives CASRPGTGLLEQYF.

This clonotype was seen many times. The chain uses TRBV11-3 and TRBJ1-5; D remains ambiguous. The CDR3 loop spans 13 amino acids. Trimming took 1 base from V and 0 from J, leaving 1 base between them. CDR1 and CDR2 (germline): SGHNT, YENEEA. The CDR3 here is CASSLASNQPQHF. The DNA for the CDR3 is TGTGCCAGCAGCTTAGCTAGCAATCAGCCCCAGCATTTT.

The sample holds many counts of this clonotype. The V and J genes are TRBV3-1 and TRBJ1-2; maybe TRBD1 (6 bases). The CDR3 is made up of 14 amino acids. Trimming removed 4 bases from V and 5 bases from J, with 14 bases in between. The germline CDR1 and CDR2 sequences are LGHDT and YNNKEL (reference sequence). The CDR3 loop is CASSPGGARYGYTF. CDR3 in DNA: TGTGCCAGCAGCCCCGGGGGGGCCAGGTATGGCTACACCTTC.